The 29 T cell receptor beta chains below come from one sample, sequenced in a study of blood T cell repertoires in COVID-19. Produced via immunoSEQ multiplex PCR; TCRdb's table is partial and in-frame only. Of over 45,000 clones listed, about nine tenths are singletons. Sequencing was done on a sample of peripheral blood. These receptors originate from a man in his sixties or seventies with acute or convalescent COVID-19.

In this sample, this clone turned up once. The V and J genes are TRBV27 and TRBJ2-1; no reliable D call. V lost 2 bases and J lost 14, with 25 bases in between. Germline CDR1 and CDR2: MNHEY and SMNVEV (reference sequence). This CDR3 contains 16 residues. CDR3 loop: CASSLQAASNSVKEFF. The CDR3 DNA follows: TGTGCCAGCAGTTTACAGGCAGCCTCAAACTCGGTGAAAGAGTTCTTC.

V usage is TRBV5-1 and J usage is TRBJ2-3; D is uncertain. Germline V gene data show CDR1 as SGHRS and CDR2 as YFSETQ. The V end was cut by 0 bases, the J end by 4 bases, with 15 bases between. This CDR3 is built from 16 residues. CDR3: CASSLAGSANSDTQYF. CDR3 in DNA: TGCGCCAGCAGCTTGGCGGGTTCGGCTAATTCAGATACGCAGTATTTT.

The gene calls are TRBV19 and TRBJ1-6; possible D gene TRBD1, 6 bases. Germline V gene sequence: CDR1 LNHDA, CDR2 SQIVND (reference sequence). V lost 4 bases to trimming and J lost 8 bases, with 18 bases between them. The CDR3 covers 16 residues. The CDR3 spells CASSRGRQARDSPLHF. In DNA, the CDR3 is TGTGCCAGTAGTAGGGGGCGGCAAGCAAGGGATTCACCCCTCCACTTT.

The rearrangement joins TRBV7-9 to TRBJ2-3, with TRBD2 identical over 13 bases. The CDR3 has 17 amino acids. J lost 4 bases, V lost 5 bases, and 9 bases had no gene match. Germline CDR1 reads SEHNR; CDR2 reads FQNEAQ (reference sequence). CDR3 DNA sequence: TGTGCCAGCAGCGGGGGACTAGCGGGGAATTCTGCAGATACGCAGTATTTT. Protein: CASSGGLAGNSADTQYF.

This rearrangement joins TRBV4-1 to TRBJ1-3; no reliable D call. Germline lookup yields CDR1 MGHRA and CDR2 YSYEKL. The CDR3 covers 18 residues. Deletions cut 1 base from V and 2 bases from J, with 18 bases between. CDR3 sequence (DNA): TGCGCCAGCAGCCAAGGGACGCCTCTAGCTTGGGCTGGAAACACCATATATTTT. Its protein is CASSQGTPLAWAGNTIYF.

The chain has TRBV2 and TRBJ1-3; unclear D gene. V dropped 7 bases and J dropped 4 bases, with 17 bases sitting between them. Germline V gene sequence: CDR1 SNHLY, CDR2 FYNNEI. The CDR3 sequence is 15 residues long. CDR3 in amino acids: CASTSAGPAGNTIYF. The DNA for the CDR3 is TGTGCCAGCACCTCCGCCGGTCCTGCGGGAAACACCATATATTTT.

The genes are TRBV21-1 and TRBJ1-1; the table's TRBD1 call for D was not verified on the DNA. TRBV21-1 is tagged as a pseudogene. This CDR3 has 13 amino acids. DNA for the CDR3: TGTGCCAGCAAAGACAGACGGAACACTGAAGCTTTCTTT. Its protein is CASKDRRNTEAFF.

The V call is TRBV18, the J call TRBJ1-6; TRBD1 might be the D (6 bases). This CDR3 has 13 residues. Trimming left V 5 bases short and J 10 bases short, with 12 bases between. The germline V gene encodes CDR1 KGHSH and CDR2 LQKENI. The DNA of the CDR3 is TGTGCCAGCTCAGGACAGCTCGCCTCACCCCTCCACTTT. As protein: CASSGQLASPLHF.

A few counts support this clone. The chain combines TRBV6-5 with TRBJ2-7; 11 bases map to TRBD2. J lost 1 base, V lost 4 bases, and 6 bases had no gene match. The CDR3 length is 16 residues. Germline V gives CDR1 MNHEY, CDR2 SVGAGI. CDR3 region: CASSSSTSGDSYEQYF. DNA for the CDR3: TGTGCCAGCAGTTCCTCGACTAGCGGGGATTCCTACGAGCAGTACTTC.

The chain couples TRBV6-6 to TRBJ1-6; 9 bases agree with TRBD1. The CDR3 runs 14 residues. Looked up from germline, CDR1 is MNHNY and CDR2 is SVGAGI (reference sequence). Trimming cost V 7 bases and J 6 bases; bases outside gene matches: 4. The CDR3 loop is CASNPGQGNSPLHF. In DNA, the CDR3 is TGTGCCAGCAACCCGGGACAGGGTAATTCACCCCTCCACTTT.

V gene TRBV4-1 combines with J gene TRBJ2-2; tentatively, D is TRBD1 (6 bases). Per the germline V gene, CDR1 is MGHRA and CDR2 is YSYEKL. V lost 1 base to trimming and J lost 5 bases, with 8 bases between them. The CDR3 has 14 amino acids. The CDR3 loop reads CASSQGGLTGELFF. The CDR3 DNA follows: TGCGCCAGCAGCCAAGGGGGGCTGACCGGGGAGCTGTTTTTT.

The chain combines TRBV19 with TRBJ2-3; tentatively, D is TRBD1 (5 bases). CDR3 size: 14 residues. The V end lost 5 bases, the J end lost 5 bases, and 14 bases lay between the germline ends. CDR1 LNHDA and CDR2 SQIVND come from the germline V gene (reference sequence). CDR3 in amino acids: CASSVRQRGDTQYF. DNA for the CDR3: TGTGCCAGTAGTGTGAGACAGAGAGGAGATACGCAGTATTTT. Supplemented by reference TRBV19 and TRBJ2-3, the full variable domain reads DGGITQSPKYLFRKEGQNVTLSCEQNLNHDAMYWYRQDPGQGLRLIYYSQIVNDFQKGDIAEGYSVSREKKESFPLTVTSAQKNPTAFYLCASSVRQRGDTQYFGPGTRLTVL.

The J gene is TRBJ1-1, the V gene TRBV7-9; D ambiguous. Germline V gene lookup returns CDR1 SEHNR and CDR2 FQNEAQ (reference sequence). CDR3 length: 13 amino acids. V was shortened by 6 bases and J by 0 bases, with 8 bases between the two germline ends. The DNA for the CDR3 is TGTGCCAGCAGACGACAAGTGAACACTGAAGCTTTCTTT. Protein sequence: CASRRQVNTEAFF.

There are a few counts of this clone. This chain connects TRBV28 to TRBJ1-1, with D maybe TRBD1 (5 bases). In germline, CDR1 is MDHEN, CDR2 SYDVKM. The CDR3 is 14 amino acids. V was pared by 5 bases and J by 4 bases, with 14 bases between. CDR3 amino acids: CASSPYRGGTEAFF. CDR3 DNA: TGTGCCAGCAGTCCTTATCGGGGGGGCACTGAAGCTTTCTTT. The variable domain in full, completed from reference TRBV28 and TRBJ1-1, reads DVKVTQSSRYLVKRTGEKVFLECVQDMDHENMFWYRQDPGLGLRLIYFSYDVKMKEKGDIPEGYSVSREKKERFSLILESASTNQTSMYLCASSPYRGGTEAFFGQGTRLTVV.

The chain recombines TRBV5-6 with TRBJ2-7; D is undetermined. V was shortened by 2 bases and J by 2 bases, with 8 bases between the two germline ends. Germline-derived CDR1 and CDR2 are SGHDT and YYEEEE. This CDR3 is built from 13 residues. The CDR3, as DNA: TGTGCCAGCAGCTTTGACGGAGCCTACGAGCAGTACTTC. Translated: CASSFDGAYEQYF.

The count of this clone is one. V is TRBV5-6 and J is TRBJ2-1, with D unresolved. V shed 6 bases and J shed 1 base, with 11 bases lying between them. Germline-derived CDR1 and CDR2 are SGHDT and YYEEEE. The CDR3 is 14 residues long. The CDR3 loop reads CASTGYSSYNEQFF. The CDR3 DNA reads TGTGCCAGCACTGGTTACAGTTCCTACAATGAGCAGTTCTTC.

This clone was seen just once. The genes are TRBV10-1 and TRBJ2-7; a possible D gene is TRBD1 (7 bases). This CDR3 is 13 amino acids long. Germline-derived CDR1 and CDR2 are WNHNN and SYGVQD (reference sequence). Trimming pared 7 bases from V and 6 bases from J, leaving 16 bases between. For the CDR3, the DNA is TGCGCCAGCACCCCAGGGGGAGGAGGCGAGCAGTACTTC. It specifies CASTPGGGGEQYF.

The chain carries TRBV18 and TRBJ2-2; D unclear. Germline values: CDR1 KGHSH, CDR2 LQKENI. This CDR3 contains 14 residues. The ends were cut back, 4 bases at V and 6 bases at J, with 12 bases in the middle. The CDR3, as DNA: TGTGCCAGCTCACTGACACCTCGGTCCGGGGAGCTGTTTTTT. This sequence encodes CASSLTPRSGELFF.

This clone occurred once. This chain links TRBV30 with TRBJ1-1; 8 bases align to TRBD1. Germline CDR1 is GTSNPN and CDR2 is SVGIG (reference sequence). Trimming at V came to 4 bases and at J to 6 bases, leaving 13 bases not matched to a gene. CDR3 length: 15 amino acids. CDR3 amino acids: CAWTWSPDREPEAFF. Written as DNA, the CDR3 is TGTGCCTGGACTTGGTCTCCGGACAGGGAACCTGAAGCTTTCTTT.

The genes are TRBV28 and TRBJ1-5; TRBD1 aligns across 9 bases. V lost 6 bases, J lost 10 bases, and 13 bases stayed unmatched. Germline-derived CDR1 and CDR2 are MDHEN and SYDVKM. CDR3 length: 15 amino acids. This CDR3 is CASRGGTGMISPQHF. CDR3 DNA: TGTGCCAGCAGGGGGGGGACAGGGATGATCAGCCCCCAGCATTTT. The full variable domain, in which reference TRBV28 and TRBJ1-5 provide the parts outside the CDR3, is DVKVTQSSRYLVKRTGEKVFLECVQDMDHENMFWYRQDPGLGLRLIYFSYDVKMKEKGDIPEGYSVSREKKERFSLILESASTNQTSMYLCASRGGTGMISPQHFGDGTRLSIL.

The chain combines TRBV2 with TRBJ2-3; 7 bases align to TRBD1. This CDR3 has 15 residues. The V gene end was trimmed by 4 bases and the J gene end by 0 bases; junction bases not matched to a gene: 4. Germline assignment: CDR1 SNHLY and CDR2 FYNNEI. In DNA form, the CDR3 reads TGTGCCAGCAGTGGTTGGGACAGTAGCACAGATACGCAGTATTTT. It specifies CASSGWDSSTDTQYF.

This sequence joins TRBV11-3 and TRBJ2-4; 9 nucleotides line up with TRBD1. The CDR3 has 15 residues. The V segment lost 1 base and the J segment 3 bases; nucleotides outside the gene matches: 1. Looked up from germline, CDR1 is SGHNT and CDR2 is YENEEA. In DNA form, the CDR3 reads TGTGCCAGCAGCTTAGGGACAGGGGTCAAAAACATTCAGTACTTC. As protein: CASSLGTGVKNIQYF. Using reference TRBV11-3 and TRBJ2-4 for the parts outside the CDR3, the full variable domain is EAGVVQSPRYKIIEKKQPVAFWCNPISGHNTLYWYLQNLGQGPELLIRYENEEAVDDSQLPKDRFSAERLKGVDSTLKIQPAELGDSAVYLCASSLGTGVKNIQYFGAGTRLSVL.

The V and J genes are TRBV19 and TRBJ2-3, with 9 positions matching TRBD1. The CDR3 sequence is 16 residues long. V lost 4 bases, J lost 3 bases, and 8 bases stayed unmatched. Germline CDR1 and CDR2: LNHDA and SQIVND (reference sequence). The CDR3 loop reads CASSNLRGQGTDTQYF. In nucleotides, the CDR3 is TGTGCCAGTAGTAATCTAAGAGGACAGGGGACAGATACGCAGTATTTT.

This chain uses TRBV5-1 with TRBJ2-1; 7 bases fit TRBD2. Per the germline V gene, CDR1 is SGHRS and CDR2 is YFSETQ. CDR3 length equals 15 residues. The J segment lost 4 bases and the V segment lost 0 bases, leaving 4 bases of the junction unmatched. The CDR3 region has the DNA TGCGCCAGCAGCTTGGCCAGCGGGGATTACAATGAGCAGTTCTTC. Translation: CASSLASGDYNEQFF.

The chain links TRBV6-1 to TRBJ1-3; D gene uncertain. V shed 2 bases and J shed 0 bases, with 8 bases lying between them. CDR1 MNHNS and CDR2 SASEGT come from the germline V gene. This CDR3 contains 15 residues. CDR3 in DNA: TGTGCCAGCAGTGAAACCCGGGACTCTGGAAACACCATATATTTT. It is translated as CASSETRDSGNTIYF.

About this clone: The same CDR3 also results from other DNA sequences found in this sample. J is TRBJ1-2 and V is TRBV28; D not resolved. Trimming removed 6 bases at V and 0 bases at J, with 5 bases between. Germline lookup yields CDR1 MDHEN and CDR2 SYDVKM. The CDR3 extends over 12 amino acids. This CDR3 reads CASSTANYGYTF. As DNA, the CDR3 is TGTGCCAGCAGCACGGCTAACTATGGCTACACCTTC.

V and J are TRBV2 and TRBJ1-2, with D possibly matching TRBD1 (6 bases). The germline V gene encodes CDR1 SNHLY and CDR2 FYNNEI. Trimming took off 4 bases at V and 7 bases at J, with 13 bases between the two ends. The CDR3 runs 13 residues. CDR3: CASSADRLGGYTF. DNA for the CDR3: TGTGCCAGCAGTGCTGACAGGTTAGGTGGCTACACCTTC. Based on the CDR3 plus reference TRBV2 and TRBJ1-2, the full variable domain is EPEVTQTPSHQVTQMGQEVILRCVPISNHLYFYWYRQILGQKVEFLVSFYNNEISEKSEIFDDQFSVERPDGSNFTLKIRSTKLEDSAMYFCASSADRLGGYTFGSGTRLTVV.

This sequence joins TRBV25-1 and TRBJ1-1, with D perhaps TRBD1 (6 bases). Trimming cost V 3 bases and J 3 bases, with 11 bases left between them. The CDR3 length is 14 residues. CDR1 and CDR2 from the germline V gene are MGHDK and SYGVNS. CDR3 in DNA: TGTGCCAGCAGTGACCCACAGGGCGACACTGAAGCTTTCTTT. Protein sequence: CASSDPQGDTEAFF.

The chain couples TRBV7-2 to TRBJ1-3, with unresolved D. V gave up 6 bases and J gave up 0 bases, with 6 bases separating them. CDR1 SGHTA and CDR2 FQGNSA come from the germline V gene. The CDR3 runs to 13 residues. This chain's CDR3 is CASRLSSGNTIYF. CDR3 bases: TGTGCCAGCAGACTCTCCTCTGGAAACACCATATATTTT.